This T cell receptor (beta chain) appears in the sequencing data of a study of blood T cell repertoires in COVID-19. The assay was immunoSEQ multiplex PCR, and TCRdb's table has in-frame clones only and misses some. Here the sample spans just over 95,000 clones, 80% to 90% being singletons. Trimming took off 0 bases at V and 4 bases at J, with 9 bases between the two ends. The CDR3 contains 15 residues. CDR1 is SNHLY, CDR2 FYNNEI, per germline. The sequenced sample consisted of peripheral blood. The source is a human donor in a cohort sampled during active COVID-19. V is TRBV2 and J is TRBJ1-4, with D perhaps matching TRBD1 (6 bases). The CDR3 spells CASSEAGQSNEKLFF. The CDR3 nucleotides read TGTGCCAGCAGTGAAGCCGGACAGAGTAATGAAAAACTGTTTTTT.